The present T cell receptor beta chain was sequenced within a study of blood T cell repertoires in COVID-19. In the source study's methods: How many nucleated cells were present was estimated from reference gene primer amplification. Produced via immunoSEQ multiplex PCR; TCRdb's table is partial and in-frame only. The V and J calls and clone size were taken over from that table, and D and trimming were inferred from the DNA. The sample contains 85,000 to 130,000 clones, roughly two thirds of which appear only once. This CDR3 region has 16 residues. The chain is built from TRBV21-1 and TRBJ1-3. TRBV21-1 is described as a pseudogene. The specimen was peripheral blood. This receptor was taken from a human donor with acute or convalescent COVID-19. The donor label of this sample is uncertain. This CDR3 reads CASSKARDRPGNTIYF. The CDR3 DNA reads as TGTGCCAGCAGCAAAGCGAGGGATCGCCCCGGAAACACCATATATTTT.